A selection of T cell receptor beta chains follows, all from one sample in a study of CD8 T cells in ankylosing spondylitis. TCRdb fed the 5' RACE reads into MiXCR, producing one record per CDR3 protein. The sample comprises some 270,000 distinct CDR3 sequences, 18% of which are singletons, and approximately 32% rests with the top ten. The sequenced sample was blood, either unsorted or a sorted T cell fraction (not recorded which). Receptors were obtained from a male donor with ankylosing spondylitis or in good health (not recorded which). Both conserved end residues are part of each CDR3. Fields, in order: clone size, D gene, V gene, J gene, CDR3 DNA, CDR3 protein. A D gene is named only where the DNA matches it firmly. Some rows have no size entry. The others give once, few or many, or a class for an expanded clone.

clone_size: many; d_call: -; v_call: TRBV6-5; j_call: TRBJ1-6; cdr3_nt: TGTGCCAGCAGTTTTAGGGGGGCGAATAATTCACCCCTCCACTTT; cdr3_aa: CASSFRGANNSPLHF
clone_size: -; d_call: -; v_call: TRBV2; j_call: TRBJ2-3; cdr3_nt: TGTGCCAGCAGTACACCGGGACCACATACGCAGTATTTT; cdr3_aa: CASSTPGPHTQYF
clone_size: few; d_call: TRBD2; v_call: TRBV27; j_call: TRBJ2-7; cdr3_nt: TGTGCCAGCAGCCCCAGGACTAGCGGTGCCTACGAGCAGTACTTC; cdr3_aa: CASSPRTSGAYEQYF
clone_size: many; d_call: -; v_call: TRBV5-1; j_call: TRBJ1-1; cdr3_nt: TGCGCCAGCACCCCGGTGGAAAACACTGAAGCTTTCTTT; cdr3_aa: CASTPVENTEAFF
clone_size: -; d_call: -; v_call: TRBV3-1; j_call: TRBJ1-3; cdr3_nt: TGTGCCAGCAGCCAACTCGGGAGCTCTGGAAACACCATATATTTT; cdr3_aa: CASSQLGSSGNTIYF
clone_size: -; d_call: TRBD2; v_call: TRBV4-3; j_call: TRBJ2-1; cdr3_nt: TGCGCCAGCAGCCAAGATCGACTAGCGGAGAACAATGAGCAGTTCTTC; cdr3_aa: CASSQDRLAENNEQFF
clone_size: few; d_call: -; v_call: TRBV6-2/TRBV6-3; j_call: TRBJ2-3; cdr3_nt: TGTGCCAGCAGTTATCTACGTGCGCAAGATACGCAGTATTTT; cdr3_aa: CASSYLRAQDTQYF
clone_size: few; d_call: TRBD1; v_call: TRBV10-3; j_call: TRBJ2-5; cdr3_nt: TGTGCCATCAACCCGGACAGGGGGGAGACCCAGTACTTC; cdr3_aa: CAINPDRGETQYF
clone_size: -; d_call: TRBD2; v_call: TRBV27; j_call: TRBJ2-7; cdr3_nt: TGTGCCAGCAGTTCCGGGACTAGCGGGAGCGAGCAGTACTTC; cdr3_aa: CASSSGTSGSEQYF
clone_size: -; d_call: -; v_call: TRBV4-3; j_call: TRBJ2-2; cdr3_nt: TGCGCCAGCAGCCAAGATCGGGTGGACACCGGGGAGCTGTTTTTT; cdr3_aa: CASSQDRVDTGELFF
clone_size: few; d_call: -; v_call: TRBV6-1; j_call: TRBJ2-7; cdr3_nt: TGTGCCAGCAGCCCGACGACCTATAGCTCCTACGAGCAGTACTTC; cdr3_aa: CASSPTTYSSYEQYF
clone_size: -; d_call: TRBD2; v_call: TRBV27; j_call: TRBJ2-1; cdr3_nt: TGTGCCAGCAGTTTACTAGCGGGTTATGAGCAGTTCTTC; cdr3_aa: CASSLLAGYEQFF
clone_size: -; d_call: TRBD2; v_call: TRBV20-1; j_call: TRBJ2-7; cdr3_nt: TGCAGTGCTAGAGATACTCGCCGAGCGGGAGAGTCTTGGGAGCAGTACTTC; cdr3_aa: CSARDTRRAGESWEQYF
clone_size: many; d_call: TRBD1; v_call: TRBV7-6; j_call: TRBJ1-3; cdr3_nt: TGTGCCAGCAGCACAGGGGAAGGAAACACCATATATTTT; cdr3_aa: CASSTGEGNTIYF
clone_size: -; d_call: -; v_call: TRBV6-5; j_call: TRBJ2-7; cdr3_nt: TGTGCCAGCAGTTACAGTCGGATCGACTACGAGCAGTACTTC; cdr3_aa: CASSYSRIDYEQYF
clone_size: -; d_call: TRBD1; v_call: TRBV20-1; j_call: TRBJ1-5; cdr3_nt: TGCAGTGCTAGAGAGGACAGGGTGAAGTTTCAGCCCCAGCATTTT; cdr3_aa: CSAREDRVKFQPQHF
clone_size: -; d_call: -; v_call: TRBV10-3; j_call: TRBJ1-3; cdr3_nt: TGTGCCATCAGCGAAGCTGGGGGCTCTGGAAACACCATATATTTT; cdr3_aa: CAISEAGGSGNTIYF
clone_size: -; d_call: -; v_call: TRBV29-1; j_call: TRBJ2-3; cdr3_nt: TGCAGCGTTATGGCTGATACGCAGTATTTT; cdr3_aa: CSVMADTQYF
clone_size: -; d_call: TRBD2; v_call: TRBV4-3; j_call: TRBJ2-1; cdr3_nt: TGCGCCAGCAGCCAAGATCTGTGGGAGGGGTCCTACAATGAGCAGTTCTTC; cdr3_aa: CASSQDLWEGSYNEQFF
clone_size: -; d_call: -; v_call: TRBV13; j_call: TRBJ2-3; cdr3_nt: TGTGCCAGCAGCTCCCGTTGGGAAACAGATACGCAGTATTTT; cdr3_aa: CASSSRWETDTQYF
clone_size: few; d_call: TRBD1; v_call: TRBV29-1; j_call: TRBJ2-5; cdr3_nt: TGCAGCGTTGAATTGCAGGGGGCTGGGGAGACCCAGTACTTC; cdr3_aa: CSVELQGAGETQYF
clone_size: many; d_call: TRBD2; v_call: TRBV7-9; j_call: TRBJ2-3; cdr3_nt: TGTGCCAGCAGCCCAGGACTAGCGGGAGAGACAGATACGCAGTATTTT; cdr3_aa: CASSPGLAGETDTQYF
clone_size: many; d_call: TRBD2; v_call: TRBV5-1; j_call: TRBJ2-1; cdr3_nt: TGCGCCAGCAACGAAGGTCCTAGCGGGCTCTATGAGCAGTTCTTC; cdr3_aa: CASNEGPSGLYEQFF
clone_size: -; d_call: TRBD2; v_call: TRBV12-3/TRBV12-4; j_call: TRBJ2-2; cdr3_nt: TGTGCCAGCAGCAGACCGGGACTAGCGGTGTACGCCGGGGAGCTGTTTTTT; cdr3_aa: CASSRPGLAVYAGELFF
clone_size: -; d_call: TRBD1; v_call: TRBV7-6; j_call: TRBJ2-7; cdr3_nt: TGTGCCAGCAGCGAAGCAATGGGACAGGCTTACGAGCAGTACTTC; cdr3_aa: CASSEAMGQAYEQYF
clone_size: few; d_call: -; v_call: TRBV6-2/TRBV6-3; j_call: TRBJ1-3; cdr3_nt: TGTGCCAGCAGTTACAGTCGGACAGCAACTGGAAACACCATATATTTT; cdr3_aa: CASSYSRTATGNTIYF
clone_size: few; d_call: -; v_call: TRBV24-1; j_call: TRBJ2-1; cdr3_nt: TGTGCCACCAGTGTGGGGCAGGGGAATGAGCAGTTCTTC; cdr3_aa: CATSVGQGNEQFF
clone_size: many; d_call: -; v_call: TRBV7-6; j_call: TRBJ1-1; cdr3_nt: TGTGCCAGCAGCTTCCTCGGGGAAGGGGAAGCTTTCTTT; cdr3_aa: CASSFLGEGEAFF
clone_size: many; d_call: -; v_call: TRBV5-1; j_call: TRBJ2-7; cdr3_nt: TGCGCCAGCAGCGCTGGGACGGAATACTACGAGCAGTACTTC; cdr3_aa: CASSAGTEYYEQYF
clone_size: -; d_call: -; v_call: TRBV13; j_call: TRBJ2-1; cdr3_nt: TGTGCCAGCAGCTTAGGCCTAGGCCAACAAGCCAGCTCCTACAATGAGCAGTTCTTC; cdr3_aa: CASSLGLGQQASSYNEQFF
clone_size: once; d_call: -; v_call: TRBV12-3/TRBV12-4; j_call: TRBJ2-5; cdr3_nt: TGTGCCAGCAGTTTTTTAGGAGTGTCGATCCAAGAGACCCAGTACTTC; cdr3_aa: CASSFLGVSIQETQYF
clone_size: few; d_call: TRBD2; v_call: TRBV4-3; j_call: TRBJ2-7; cdr3_nt: TGCGCCAGCAGCTCTCTAGCGGGAGAAGCGGGCGAGCAGTACTTC; cdr3_aa: CASSSLAGEAGEQYF
clone_size: few; d_call: -; v_call: TRBV6-1; j_call: TRBJ1-1; cdr3_nt: TGTGCCAGCAGTGAATTTTGGGTGAACACTGAAGCTTTCTTT; cdr3_aa: CASSEFWVNTEAFF
clone_size: -; d_call: TRBD2; v_call: TRBV14; j_call: TRBJ2-3; cdr3_nt: TGTGCCAGCAGCCAAGATCTTCGGGAGGCGGGCACAGATACGCAGTATTTT; cdr3_aa: CASSQDLREAGTDTQYF
clone_size: many; d_call: TRBD2; v_call: TRBV5-1; j_call: TRBJ2-3; cdr3_nt: TGCGCCAGCAGCTGGACTAGCGGCGCGGATACGCAGTATTTT; cdr3_aa: CASSWTSGADTQYF
clone_size: few; d_call: -; v_call: TRBV7-9; j_call: TRBJ2-1; cdr3_nt: TGTGCCAGCAGCCCACAGGGGAGGGATGAGCAGTTCTTC; cdr3_aa: CASSPQGRDEQFF
clone_size: few; d_call: TRBD2; v_call: TRBV6-5; j_call: TRBJ2-5; cdr3_nt: TGTGCCAGCAGTTACTGGCCAGCGGGAGAGAGAGAGACCCAGTACTTC; cdr3_aa: CASSYWPAGERETQYF
clone_size: -; d_call: TRBD1; v_call: TRBV29-1; j_call: TRBJ2-5; cdr3_nt: TGCAGCGTTGAAGGACAGGGGGAGGAGACCCAGTACTTC; cdr3_aa: CSVEGQGEETQYF
clone_size: -; d_call: -; v_call: TRBV6-1; j_call: TRBJ2-3; cdr3_nt: TGTGCCAGCCTCAGGGCGCCCAGCACAGATACGCAGTATTTT; cdr3_aa: CASLRAPSTDTQYF
clone_size: -; d_call: -; v_call: TRBV30; j_call: TRBJ2-5; cdr3_nt: TGTGCCTGGAGCGGAGGACAACAGGGTTGGGAGACCCAGTACTTC; cdr3_aa: CAWSGGQQGWETQYF
clone_size: few; d_call: TRBD2; v_call: TRBV29-1; j_call: TRBJ2-1; cdr3_nt: TGCAGCGTTGAGGTAGCGGGAAGCTACAATGAGCAGTTCTTC; cdr3_aa: CSVEVAGSYNEQFF
clone_size: -; d_call: TRBD2; v_call: TRBV7-8; j_call: TRBJ2-1; cdr3_nt: TGTGCCAGCAGCTTAAATACATGGGTAGCGGGAGGTTACAATGAGCAGTTCTTC; cdr3_aa: CASSLNTWVAGGYNEQFF
clone_size: -; d_call: -; v_call: TRBV19; j_call: TRBJ2-1; cdr3_nt: TGTGCCAGTAGTATAAGAGCCTCCTACAATGAGCAGTTCTTC; cdr3_aa: CASSIRASYNEQFF
clone_size: few; d_call: -; v_call: TRBV9; j_call: TRBJ2-7; cdr3_nt: TGTGCCAGCAGCGTAAGCCGTACCTCCGACGAGCAGTACTTC; cdr3_aa: CASSVSRTSDEQYF
clone_size: few; d_call: TRBD2; v_call: TRBV2; j_call: TRBJ2-7; cdr3_nt: TGTGCCAGCAGTGGTCCTAGCGGCAACGGAGTCGAGCAGTACTTC; cdr3_aa: CASSGPSGNGVEQYF
clone_size: -; d_call: TRBD2; v_call: TRBV14; j_call: TRBJ2-1; cdr3_nt: TGTGCCAGCAGCCAATATGGCCTAGCGGGAGGGCTAGGATTATACAATGAGCAGTTCTTC; cdr3_aa: CASSQYGLAGGLGLYNEQFF
clone_size: -; d_call: -; v_call: TRBV27; j_call: TRBJ1-1; cdr3_nt: TGTGCCAGCAGTTTTACGGATCCTAGTCTCACTGAAGCTTTCTTT; cdr3_aa: CASSFTDPSLTEAFF
clone_size: many; d_call: TRBD2; v_call: TRBV12-3/TRBV12-4; j_call: TRBJ2-5; cdr3_nt: TGTGCCAGCAGTTTCCACGGGAGGGGAGAGACCCAGTACTTC; cdr3_aa: CASSFHGRGETQYF
clone_size: -; d_call: -; v_call: TRBV7-2; j_call: TRBJ2-1; cdr3_nt: TGTGCCAGCAGCCTTAGCCTCGATGAGCAGTTCTTC; cdr3_aa: CASSLSLDEQFF
clone_size: few; d_call: -; v_call: TRBV6-5; j_call: TRBJ1-1; cdr3_nt: TGTGCCAGCAGTTACACCTTGACGGAGGAAGCTTTCTTT; cdr3_aa: CASSYTLTEEAFF
clone_size: few; d_call: TRBD1; v_call: TRBV25-1; j_call: TRBJ2-4; cdr3_nt: TGTGCCAGGAATACCCGGGACAGCAGAGGAGACATTCAGTACTTC; cdr3_aa: CARNTRDSRGDIQYF
clone_size: -; d_call: TRBD2; v_call: TRBV12-3/TRBV12-4; j_call: TRBJ2-1; cdr3_nt: TGTGCCAGCAGTTTAGTCACTAGCGGAAGCTCCTACAATGAGCAGTTCTTC; cdr3_aa: CASSLVTSGSSYNEQFF
clone_size: -; d_call: TRBD1; v_call: TRBV12-3/TRBV12-4; j_call: TRBJ2-1; cdr3_nt: TGTGCCAGCAGTTATCGGGACAGCGGAACCTACAATGAGCAGTTCTTC; cdr3_aa: CASSYRDSGTYNEQFF
clone_size: -; d_call: -; v_call: TRBV3-1; j_call: TRBJ1-5; cdr3_nt: TGTGCCAGCAGCCAAGAGTCCGGGTATAGCAATCAGCCCCAGCATTTT; cdr3_aa: CASSQESGYSNQPQHF
clone_size: -; d_call: -; v_call: TRBV4-2; j_call: TRBJ2-7; cdr3_nt: TGTGCCAGCAGCCAAGAGGGGTCTTCCTACGAGCAGTACTTC; cdr3_aa: CASSQEGSSYEQYF
clone_size: few; d_call: TRBD2; v_call: TRBV9; j_call: TRBJ2-7; cdr3_nt: TGTGCCAGCAGCGCGGAACCGGGACTAGTCTCCTACGAGCAGTACTTC; cdr3_aa: CASSAEPGLVSYEQYF
clone_size: few; d_call: -; v_call: TRBV5-1; j_call: TRBJ2-5; cdr3_nt: TGCGCCAGCAGCTCGTATGGCAGGGGAGGAGAGACCCAGTACTTC; cdr3_aa: CASSSYGRGGETQYF
clone_size: -; d_call: -; v_call: TRBV7-9; j_call: TRBJ1-1; cdr3_nt: TGTGCCAGCAACTTGGGGGGTGGGGAAAACACTGAAGCTTTCTTT; cdr3_aa: CASNLGGGENTEAFF
clone_size: few; d_call: -; v_call: TRBV20-1; j_call: TRBJ2-1; cdr3_nt: TGCAGTGCTAGAGAGATACGCCTCGAACGCTACAATGAGCAGTTCTTC; cdr3_aa: CSAREIRLERYNEQFF